This T cell receptor beta chain was recovered during a study of human T cells and chemical hapten exposure (dated by TCRdb to about 2021). Describing the broader study: For sensitization, 2% DPC in acetone was applied to an approximately 2 cm by approximately 2 cm area of upper inner arm skin. Throughout the roughly 25-week study period, patients were also given weekly therapeutic DPC doses on the scalp. Patch testing was done on the upper back using Finn chambers containing 0.01% DPC, and results were scored after 6 days according to International Contact Dermatitis Research Group standards. Alopecia areata with under or over 50% scalp involvement, alopecia totalis and alopecia universalis were represented in the patient cohort, which was mostly female. Libraries were combined into a pool for sequencing, and differences in TCR yield between samples came mainly from small differences in library volumes within the pool. In alopecia patients, the study followed how the peripheral blood TCR repertoire changed in vivo over primary and secondary sensitization to diphenylcyclopropenone (DPC), a hapten. Blood samples were taken from patients before sensitization (week 0) and at 2, 6 and about 24 weeks after DPC sensitization. Around 30 alopecia patients provided blood for TCR sequencing at one to four time points (pre-sensitization, 2, 6 and 24 weeks).

General findings and caveats noted by the study authors: DPC sensitization did not change the number of TCRs with a frequency above 1 in 1000, and there was no evidence of changes in global repertoire structure. Expanded TCRs formed significantly more large CDR3 similarity clusters than pre-sensitization or healthy control sets, consistent with antigen-driven responses. All patients had alopecia, a presumed autoimmune disease, so their immune response might differ from that of healthy individuals. After repeated subsampling, the strength of the expansion versus patch-test correlation and the threshold at which it became significant changed. Patch test score was positively correlated with the number of PT1 expanded TCRs, with significance at thresholds 8, 16 and 32 but not at 4.

Library method: RACE. This sample was sequenced with a NextSeq 500. Library preparation attached unique molecular identifiers to individual cDNA molecules for quantitative, reproducible TCR counting. From each blood RNA sample, both TCR alpha and TCR beta chains were sequenced. The study's own analysis went as follows. A median of roughly 98,000 TCRs per sample was observed, with a range of roughly 23,224 to 700,000. The Decombinator software suite was used to annotate V, J and CDR3 in the TCR reads. For the PS versus PT1 abundance plots, all samples were subsampled to the same number of TCRs (28,000). TCRs were defined as expanded if absent before sensitization and observed at least eight times at the 2-week time point. TCRdb took the public reads, trimmed them with fastp at Q25, ran MiXCR for clone calling and kept in-frame beta chains. Identical CDR3 proteins give one entry, which carries the most common genes and DNA. It is TCRdb's table, rather than the study itself, that gives the V and J calls and clone size. Across this sample there are about 160,000 distinct CDR3 sequences, with 25% to 35% seen only once. The ten largest make up roughly 2% of the sample.

According to the germline V gene (reference sequence), CDR1 reads DFQATT and CDR2 reads SNEGSKA. The junction carries 12 bases between V and J, which are trimmed by 2 bases and 7 bases respectively. The CDR3 spans 13 residues, from the cysteine through the phenylalanine. The only DNA kept is the CDR3, 39 bases in frame from the first base. This clonotype turned up a few times. Its antigen is unknown. Per-nucleotide qualities are absent, and no much larger clonotype sits a single base away. Interpreted using the paper, the time point label stands for: patch test 3, about 24 weeks after DPC sensitization. The treatment or condition label here, explained by the study, means: therapeutic diphenylcyclopropenone sensitization with weekly scalp DPC. Blood at each patch-test visit was drawn before the patch test was applied. Patients were eligible if aged 18 to 70, diagnosed with alopecia and judged suitable for DPC therapy, and pregnant patients were excluded. Total RNA was isolated from unfractionated whole blood collected in Tempus Blood RNA tubes.

The TCR originated in a woman between 18 and 29 years old with alopecia areata. Some clones in this sample may be carry-over from other donors' samples. Material: whole blood, obtained in connection with sensitization to the hapten diphenylcyclopropenone (DPC). The chain was built from TRBV20-1 and TRBJ1-3; the D segment cannot be called with confidence. This receptor carries the CDR3 CSARSAAGNTIYF. The nucleotide sequence reads as follows: TGCAGTGCTAGATCGGCCGCCGGGAACACCATATATTTT.